This T cell receptor (beta chain) was documented in a study of post-analysis software for immune sequencing data. This clonotype was observed a handful of times. Its target is unknown. Researchers reported that TCR beta cDNA libraries carried unique molecular identifiers. Each CDR3 protein is one row after TCRdb ran MiXCR on the PCR reads. The table records around 700,000 distinct CDR3 sequences, 55% to 70% of them present only once. Study-wide points: Five or six TRBV segments, TRBV5-6, TRBV5-1 and TRBV20-1 among them, were found more frequent in patients than controls.

In germline, CDR1 is MNHEY, CDR2 SMNVEV (reference sequence). The CDR3 covers 14 residues. Trimming removed 2 bases at V and 4 bases at J, with 11 bases between. The source of this sequence is a girl aged 2-10 years with multiple sclerosis. The chain is built from TRBV27 and TRBJ1-2, with D tentatively TRBD1 (5 bases). Specimen: blood. The CDR3 sequence is CASSLQGSSYGYTF. The CDR3 DNA reads TGTGCCAGCAGTTTACAGGGCTCAAGCTATGGCTACACCTTC.